This entry lists 20 T cell receptor beta chains sequenced from one sample in a study of T cell repertoires in cytomegalovirus infection. TCRdb reanalysed the reads using MiXCR and keeps one entry per CDR3 protein. The sample contains 85,000 to 120,000 distinct CDR3 sequences, approximately 16% of which appear only once. The specimen was PBMCs. The origin of the receptors is a human donor in good health (CMV status not recorded). Some clones in this sample may be carry-over from other donors' samples.

The rearrangement joins TRBV27 to TRBJ1-6, with D perhaps matching TRBD1 (6 bases). This CDR3 comprises 14 residues. V was cut by 6 bases and J by 7 bases, with 13 bases left in between. Germline CDR1 reads MNHEY; CDR2 reads SMNVEV (reference sequence). CDR3 DNA: TGTGCCAGCAGGATGGACAGCCACAATTCACCCCTCCACTTT. Translation: CASRMDSHNSPLHF.

There are many counts of this clonotype. The rearrangement joins TRBV7-3 to TRBJ2-1, with 7 positions matching TRBD1. Unmatched junction bases numbered 5, after V lost 8 bases and J lost 4 bases. The CDR3 sequence is 13 residues long. Looked up from germline, CDR1 is SGHTA and CDR2 is FQGTGA. Here the CDR3 reads CASSQGQYNEQFF. CDR3 DNA sequence: TGTGCCAGCTCCCAGGGACAGTACAATGAGCAGTTCTTC.

This clonotype came up a few times. This chain links TRBV2 with TRBJ1-1; TRBD1 might be the D (6 bases). Germline V CDR1 and CDR2: SNHLY, FYNNEI. Trimming left V 6 bases short and J 5 bases short, with 16 bases between. CDR3 length: 14 amino acids. CDR3 DNA sequence: TGTGCCAGCAGGGGGTCGGGGGCGAGGACTGAAGCTTTCTTT. This gives the protein CASRGSGARTEAFF.

This clonotype appeared many times. The chain carries TRBV12-3 or TRBV12-4 and TRBJ2-7, with D possibly being TRBD1 (6 bases). V lost 4 bases, J lost 1 base, and 14 bases lay in between. This CDR3 comprises 15 residues. CDR3 DNA sequence: TGTGCCAGCAGTTACGACAGGTTCCCTTCCTACGAGCAGTACTTC. It is translated as CASSYDRFPSYEQYF.

This clonotype was seen only a few times. CDR3 amino acids: CASSSGAPGLPTTQYF. The CDR3 DNA sequence: TGTGCCAGCAGTTCAGGAGCCCCGGGACTGCCGACGACCCAGTACTTC. The gene calls are TRBV12-3 or TRBV12-4 and TRBJ2-5, with D possibly matching TRBD2 (6 bases). V was clipped by 4 bases and J by 7 bases, with 22 bases between them. The CDR3 sequence is 16 residues long.

The V gene is TRBV7-2, the J gene TRBJ1-6; a weak D match, TRBD1 (5 bases). Germline V gives CDR1 SGHTA, CDR2 FQGNSA. The CDR3 sequence is 16 residues long. V was shortened by 5 bases and J by 10 bases, with 21 bases between the two germline ends. CDR3 amino acids: CASSPRTGWGFSPLHF. The CDR3 DNA reads TGTGCCAGCAGCCCTAGGACGGGATGGGGGTTCTCACCCCTCCACTTT.

This clonotype was seen repeatedly, ten times or more. The CDR3 nucleotides read TGTGCCAGTATCTATAGGGGCCGGAACACTGAAGCTTTCTTT. The encoded protein is CASIYRGRNTEAFF. The V call is TRBV19, the J call TRBJ1-1, with D tentatively TRBD1 (5 bases). CDR1 LNHDA and CDR2 SQIVND come from the germline V gene (reference sequence). This CDR3 has 14 amino acids. V lost 7 bases and J 1 base, leaving 13 bases between the germline ends.

In this sample, this clonotype turned up a few times. V is TRBV18 and J is TRBJ2-2, with TRBD2 as a possible D gene (6 bases). The CDR3 is 16 residues long. Per the germline V gene, CDR1 is KGHSH and CDR2 is LQKENI. The V gene lost 3 bases and the J gene lost 0 bases, with 11 bases spanning the gap. The CDR3: CASSPGREANTGELFF. The CDR3 DNA reads as TGTGCCAGCTCACCCGGGAGAGAGGCGAACACCGGGGAGCTGTTTTTT. Complete variable domain (other parts from reference TRBV18 and TRBJ2-2): NAGVMQNPRHLVRRRGQEARLRCSPMKGHSHVYWYRQLPEEGLKFMVYLQKENIIDESGMPKERFSAEFPKEGPSILRIQQVVRGDSAAYFCASSPGREANTGELFFGEGSRLTVL.

This clonotype was seen many times. One end of the junction does not line up with germline, which may come from a read error. This chain uses TRBV7-2 with TRBJ2-1; TRBD2 matches 9 bases. Germline values: CDR1 SGHTA, CDR2 FQGNSA. This CDR3 region has 12 residues. The CDR3 loop reads CASSFLAGSGLF. In DNA form, the CDR3 reads TGTGCCAGCAGCTTTCTAGCGGGGTCTGGTCTCTTC.

In regard to this clonotype: A read error may explain this, as a much larger clone is one base away. The CDR3 does not end in the conserved phenylalanine or tryptophan, so this is likely a read error. This chain connects TRBV28 to TRBJ1-3; the D gene is possibly TRBD1 (6 bases). V lost 2 bases, J lost 1 base, and 12 bases lay in between. From germline, CDR1 is MDHEN and CDR2 SYDVKM. The CDR3 has 16 amino acids. CDR3 sequence reads: CASSLVTGASGNTIYL. CDR3 nucleotide sequence: TGTGCCAGCAGTTTAGTGACAGGCGCTTCTGGAAACACCATATATTTA.

The chain carries TRBV11-2 and TRBJ1-2; D remains unclear. The CDR3 length is 12 residues. V was trimmed by 1 base and J by 4 bases, leaving 4 bases between them. Germline V gene lookup returns CDR1 SGHAT and CDR2 FQNNGV. The CDR3 is CASSLGPYGYTF. In DNA, the CDR3 is TGTGCCAGCAGCTTAGGCCCCTATGGCTACACCTTC.

This clonotype showed up many times. The chain couples TRBV7-3 to TRBJ2-2; D gene ambiguous. Per the germline V gene, CDR1 is SGHTA and CDR2 is FQGTGA. This CDR3 is 14 amino acids long. V was clipped by 1 base and J by 1 base, with 4 bases between them. The CDR3 is CASSLKGNTGELFF. In nucleotides, the CDR3 is TGTGCCAGCAGCTTAAAAGGGAACACCGGGGAGCTGTTTTTT.

This clonotype was counted many times. The chain recombines TRBV7-2 with TRBJ2-3, with D hard to call. V gave up 2 bases and J gave up 4 bases, with 16 bases separating them. In germline, CDR1 is SGHTA, CDR2 FQGNSA. The CDR3 sequence is 16 residues long. Here the CDR3 reads CASSLYAPSVADTQYF. CDR3 DNA sequence: TGTGCCAGCAGCTTATACGCCCCGTCTGTAGCAGATACGCAGTATTTT.

This clonotype came up a few times. The chain has TRBV28 and TRBJ1-3; no clear D. The CDR3 contains 15 residues. The V end was cut by 6 bases, the J end by 0 bases, with 12 bases between. The germline V gene has CDR1 MDHEN and CDR2 SYDVKM. Written as DNA, the CDR3 is TGTGCCAGCAGCAAAGCGGGGAGCTCTGGAAACACCATATATTTT. Amino acid sequence: CASSKAGSSGNTIYF.

To note about this clonotype: One end of the junction fails to match germline, which may point to a read error. The chain combines TRBV2 with TRBJ1-4; maybe TRBD1 (5 bases). Germline CDR1 reads SNHLY; CDR2 reads FYNNEI. The CDR3 is 10 amino acids. CDR3 DNA sequence: TGTACCAGCAGGGATGAAAAACTGTTTTTT. Residues: CTSRDEKLFF.

Remarks on this clonotype: A read error may be the cause here, since a much bigger clone is one base away. The chain uses TRBV7-9 and TRBJ1-5, with D unclear. CDR3 length equals 13 residues. Trimming removed 5 bases from V and 5 bases from J, with 10 bases in between. Germline V gene data show CDR1 as SEHNR and CDR2 as FQNEAQ (reference sequence). The CDR3 here is CASSVVGDQPQHF. CDR3 bases: TGTGCCAGCAGCGTAGTCGGTGATCAGCCCCAGCATTTT.

This chain uses TRBV15 with TRBJ1-2, with no clear D. In germline, CDR1 is LNHNV, CDR2 YYDKDF (reference sequence). The V gene lost 0 bases and the J gene lost 8 bases, with 10 bases spanning the gap. The CDR3 runs to 13 residues. CDR3 nucleotides: TGTGCCACCAGCAGAGAAATAGGGTACGGCTACACCTTC. This gives the protein CATSREIGYGYTF. Combining the CDR3 with reference TRBV15 and TRBJ1-2 gives the whole variable domain DAMVIQNPRYQVTQFGKPVTLSCSQTLNHNVMYWYQQKSSQAPKLLFHYYDKDFNNEADTPDNFQSRRPNTSFCFLDIRSPGLGDTAMYLCATSREIGYGYTFGSGTRLTVV.

This chain links TRBV20-1 with TRBJ1-1; the D gene is possibly TRBD1 (5 bases). V dropped 6 bases and J dropped 4 bases, with 18 bases sitting between them. Germline V CDR1 and CDR2: DFQATT, SNEGSKA (reference sequence). The CDR3 contains 14 residues. This CDR3 reads CSAPSARVGTEAFF. CDR3 nucleotides: TGCAGTGCCCCCAGTGCCAGGGTGGGCACTGAAGCTTTCTTT.

The chain is built from TRBV20-1 and TRBJ2-5; the D gene is possibly TRBD1 (6 bases). Germline V lookup: CDR1 DFQATT, CDR2 SNEGSKA (reference sequence). This CDR3 is 14 amino acids long. Trimming removed 6 bases at V and 3 bases at J, with 17 bases between. The DNA for the CDR3 is TGCAGTGCGGAACAGGGAGTTGAAGAAGAGACCCAGTACTTC. It is translated as CSAEQGVEEETQYF.

This chain uses TRBV7-8 with TRBJ1-5; 11 bases are shared with TRBD1. Germline V gene data show CDR1 as SGHVS and CDR2 as FQNEAQ. The CDR3 extends over 19 amino acids. The V segment lost 6 bases and the J segment 0 bases; nucleotides outside the gene matches: 13. CDR3 residues: CASSRPGGQGGYSNQPQHF. CDR3 DNA sequence: TGTGCCAGCAGTAGGCCCGGGGGACAGGGGGGATATAGCAATCAGCCCCAGCATTTT.